Following are 28 T cell receptor beta chains from one sample sequenced in a study of T-cell memory formation after mild COVID-19. One entry per CDR3 protein results from TCRdb running MiXCR on the 5' RACE reads. The sample contains 150,000 to 200,000 distinct CDR3 sequences, 14% of which appear only once. The specimen sequenced was PBMCs or a T cell subset sorted from them (not recorded which). These receptors came from an adult woman who had mild COVID-19 (a few samples of this study predate the infection). Cell type and time point are not known.

The gene calls are TRBV5-1 and TRBJ2-4; D gene uncertain. The CDR3 contains 17 residues. Germline V gives CDR1 SGHRS, CDR2 YFSETQ. V lost 4 bases and J lost 2, with 19 bases in between. The chain's CDR3 is CASSPPPHVETKNIQYF. CDR3 coding DNA: TGCGCCAGCAGCCCGCCGCCCCACGTTGAGACCAAAAACATTCAGTACTTC.

This chain uses TRBV24-1 with TRBJ2-5; D not resolved. V was cut by 3 bases and J by 7 bases, with 11 bases left in between. Germline V lookup: CDR1 KGHDR, CDR2 SFDVKD. CDR3 length: 13 residues. CDR3 protein: CATSDGVFGTQYF. Here the CDR3 DNA reads TGTGCCACCAGTGATGGGGTCTTCGGGACCCAGTACTTC.

This clonotype was seen a single time. The rearrangement joins TRBV28 to TRBJ1-2; D gene uncertain. With 3 bases removed from V and 8 bases from J, the gap between germline ends came to 13 bases. Germline CDR1 and CDR2: MDHEN and SYDVKM. The length of the CDR3 is 13 residues. The CDR3 reads CASSFVEGSGYTF. CDR3 nucleotides: TGTGCCAGCAGTTTTGTGGAAGGGAGCGGCTACACCTTC.

This clonotype turned up a few times. The DNA of the CDR3 is TGTGCCAGCTCACCACACAGTGACGAGCAGTACTTC. Its protein product is CASSPHSDEQYF. The chain recombines TRBV18 with TRBJ2-7; D not certain. CDR1 is KGHSH and CDR2 is LQKENI in the germline V gene. This CDR3 is 12 amino acids long. The V and J ends lost 1 base and 5 bases respectively, with 6 bases between them.

The chain uses TRBV5-1 and TRBJ2-2, with 11 bases aligning to TRBD2. CDR1 and CDR2 from the germline V gene are SGHRS and YFSETQ. The CDR3 loop spans 17 amino acids. Trimming cost V 3 bases and J 5 bases; bases outside gene matches: 9. The CDR3 loop reads CASSSGLAGDGTGELFF. As DNA, the CDR3 is TGCGCCAGCAGCTCCGGACTAGCGGGCGATGGGACCGGGGAGCTGTTTTTT.

The J gene is TRBJ2-2, the V gene TRBV24-1; 12 nucleotides line up with TRBD1. The CDR3 totals 18 residues. CDR1 is KGHDR and CDR2 is SFDVKD in the germline V gene. V shed 5 bases, J shed 3 bases, and the junction held 9 bases outside the gene matches. CDR3 in amino acids: CATSVTGTGGQYTGELFF. The CDR3 region has the DNA TGTGCCACCAGTGTCACCGGGACAGGGGGCCAATACACCGGGGAGCTGTTTTTT.

This clonotype was observed a handful of times. For the CDR3, the DNA is TGTGCCAGCTCACCTCCAGGGGGCTGGGGCTACGAGCAGTACTTC. Protein sequence: CASSPPGGWGYEQYF. The chain combines TRBV18 with TRBJ2-7, with TRBD1 matching 8 bases. Germline V gene lookup returns CDR1 KGHSH and CDR2 LQKENI. This CDR3 has 15 amino acids. Losses at the gene ends were 3 bases for V and 3 bases for J; bases not matched to a gene: 7.

The rearrangement joins TRBV6-6 to TRBJ2-3, with D tentatively TRBD2 (5 bases). Between the trimmed V and J ends, which lost 0 bases and 1 base, there was a span of 11 bases. The germline CDR1 and CDR2 sequences are MNHNY and SVGAGI (reference sequence). CDR3 length: 16 residues. Written as DNA, the CDR3 is TGTGCCAGCAGTTACTCGAAAGCGGTCGGCACAGATACGCAGTATTTT. Encoded protein: CASSYSKAVGTDTQYF.

This clonotype was counted only a few times. The chain couples TRBV29-1 to TRBJ2-5; D ambiguous. The V gene lost 7 bases and the J gene lost 5 bases, with 11 bases spanning the gap. Germline-derived CDR1 and CDR2 are SQVTM and ANQGSEA. This CDR3 comprises 11 residues. The CDR3 region has the DNA TGCAGCGAGAGGACCGGGGAGACCCAGTACTTC. Protein product: CSERTGETQYF. The whole variable domain, remainder taken from reference TRBV29-1 and TRBJ2-5, is SAVISQKPSRDICQRGTSLTIQCQVDSQVTMMFWYRQQPGQSLTLIATANQGSEATYESGFVIDKFPISRPNLTFSTLTVSNMSPEDSSIYLCSERTGETQYFGPGTRLLVL.

This clonotype was found many times. V is TRBV30 and J is TRBJ2-2; D may be TRBD1 (5 bases). CDR1 is GTSNPN, CDR2 SVGIG, per germline (reference sequence). The CDR3 sequence is 14 residues long. Deletions cut 2 bases from V and 1 base from J, with 8 bases between. The CDR3 region has the DNA TGTGCCTGGAGTTCCAGGGTGAACACCGGGGAGCTGTTTTTT. Protein sequence: CAWSSRVNTGELFF.

The table lists this clonotype with a few counts. The chain couples TRBV7-9 to TRBJ1-4; D is perhaps TRBD1 (5 bases). Germline CDR1 reads SEHNR; CDR2 reads FQNEAQ (reference sequence). The CDR3 is 13 amino acids. V was pared by 6 bases and J by 8 bases, with 13 bases between. The CDR3 protein is CASRRGAEEKLFF. Written as DNA, the CDR3 is TGTGCCAGCAGACGCGGGGCGGAGGAAAAACTGTTTTTT. Full variable domain (outside the CDR3, taken from reference TRBV7-9 and TRBJ1-4): DTGVSQNPRHKITKRGQNVTFRCDPISEHNRLYWYRQTLGQGPEFLTYFQNEAQLEKSRLLSDRFSAERPKGSFSTLEIQRTEQGDSAMYLCASRRGAEEKLFFGSGTQLSVL.

There are a few counts of this clonotype. The chain links TRBV12-3 or TRBV12-4 to TRBJ1-2, with 7 bases lining up with TRBD1. The CDR3 extends over 17 amino acids. Trimming removed 5 bases from V and 3 bases from J; junction bases left unmatched: 15. The CDR3 coding sequence is TGTGCCAGCAGTCCCCTCGACAGGGCTGGTTCCGACTATGGCTACACCTTC. Its protein product is CASSPLDRAGSDYGYTF.

This clonotype was observed many times. V usage is TRBV3-1 and J usage is TRBJ2-5; 7 nucleotides match TRBD2. The CDR3 length is 14 residues. Trimming cost V 3 bases and J 1 base; bases outside gene matches: 2. Germline CDR1 is LGHDT and CDR2 is YNNKEL (reference sequence). Written as DNA, the CDR3 is TGTGCCAGCAGCCAGGGCGGGGGCCAAGAGACCCAGTACTTC. Protein sequence: CASSQGGGQETQYF.

In its sample, this clonotype was seen a few times. The chain links TRBV7-9 to TRBJ2-5; weak D call: TRBD1 (5 bases). Trimming removed 6 bases at V and 2 bases at J, with 13 bases between. This CDR3 is built from 14 residues. Germline values: CDR1 SEHNR, CDR2 FQNEAQ (reference sequence). Written as DNA, the CDR3 is TGTGCCAGCAGTCACGACAGCCAGCAAGAGACCCAGTACTTC. It translates to CASSHDSQQETQYF. Drawing the rest from reference TRBV7-9 and TRBJ2-5, the complete variable domain is DTGVSQNPRHKITKRGQNVTFRCDPISEHNRLYWYRQTLGQGPEFLTYFQNEAQLEKSRLLSDRFSAERPKGSFSTLEIQRTEQGDSAMYLCASSHDSQQETQYFGPGTRLLVL.

The chain joins TRBV15 to TRBJ2-7; 9 bases line up with TRBD2. The CDR3 runs to 17 residues. V gave up 5 bases and J gave up 0 bases; unmatched junction bases: 11. The germline V gene encodes CDR1 LNHNV and CDR2 YYDKDF (reference sequence). CDR3 DNA: TGTGCCACCAGCGAAGGGCCTAAGCGGGGGGCCTCCTACGAGCAGTACTTC. Its protein is CATSEGPKRGASYEQYF. The whole variable domain, remainder taken from reference TRBV15 and TRBJ2-7, is DAMVIQNPRYQVTQFGKPVTLSCSQTLNHNVMYWYQQKSSQAPKLLFHYYDKDFNNEADTPDNFQSRRPNTSFCFLDIRSPGLGDTAMYLCATSEGPKRGASYEQYFGPGTRLTVT.

The sample holds a few counts of this clonotype. The chain carries TRBV5-5 and TRBJ2-5, with TRBD2 matching over 7 bases. The CDR3 covers 16 residues. From germline, CDR1 is SGHKS and CDR2 YYEKEE (reference sequence). Trimming took 1 base from V and 7 from J; bases not matched to a gene: 13. The CDR3 protein is CASSLRGSGGGGTQYF. CDR3 nucleotides: TGTGCCAGCAGCTTGAGAGGTTCGGGGGGAGGAGGGACCCAGTACTTC.

The chain uses TRBV7-9 and TRBJ2-1; D gene ambiguous. The CDR3 is 12 amino acids. V lost 1 base and J lost 9, with 7 bases in between. Germline V CDR1 and CDR2: SEHNR, FQNEAQ (reference sequence). The CDR3 DNA is TGTGCCAGCAGCTTAGACGCGAGTGAGCAGTTCTTC. Residues: CASSLDASEQFF.

There are a few counts of this clonotype. The gene calls are TRBV3-1 and TRBJ1-1; D remains unclear. In germline, CDR1 is LGHDT, CDR2 YNNKEL (reference sequence). V lost 2 bases and J lost 1, with 5 bases in between. CDR3 length equals 13 residues. This CDR3 is CASSQLRNTEAFF. In DNA form, the CDR3 reads TGTGCCAGCAGCCAACTTAGGAACACTGAAGCTTTCTTT. The complete variable domain, with remaining parts taken from reference TRBV3-1 and TRBJ1-1, reads DTAVSQTPKYLVTQMGNDKSIKCEQNLGHDTMYWYKQDSKKFLKIMFSYNNKELIINETVPNRFSPKSPDKAHLNLHINSLELGDSAVYFCASSQLRNTEAFFGQGTRLTVV.

This sequence joins TRBV24-1 and TRBJ2-1; TRBD2 aligns across 10 bases. This CDR3 region has 16 residues. V shed 4 bases and J 8 bases; nucleotides not matched to a gene: 10. The germline V gene has CDR1 KGHDR and CDR2 SFDVKD. CDR3 nucleotides: TGTGCCACCAGTGAGGCGGGACTAGCGTACCAGGATGAGCAGTTCTTC. It encodes CATSEAGLAYQDEQFF.

This chain joins TRBV7-3 and TRBJ2-1, with 9 bases matching TRBD2. The CDR3 loop spans 15 amino acids. J gave up 5 bases and V 4 bases, and 6 bases lay outside the gene matches. Germline CDR1 reads SGHTA; CDR2 reads FQGTGA. The CDR3 region has the DNA TGTGCCAGCAGCTCGACTAGCGGCTTAAACAATGAGCAGTTCTTC. This encodes CASSSTSGLNNEQFF.

This clonotype was recorded many times. The CDR3 DNA sequence: TGTGCCAGCAGCAACCGTTACGAGCAGTACTTC. This encodes CASSNRYEQYF. This chain joins TRBV3-1 and TRBJ2-7; D is unresolved. The V end lost 5 bases, the J end lost 4 bases, and 6 bases lay between the germline ends. The CDR3 extends over 11 amino acids. Germline-derived CDR1 and CDR2 are LGHDT and YNNKEL (reference sequence).

This clonotype was observed a handful of times. This chain links TRBV12-3 or TRBV12-4 with TRBJ2-1; D is unclear. Deletions cut 6 bases from V and 10 bases from J, with 7 bases between. The CDR3 is made up of 10 amino acids. DNA for the CDR3: TGTGCCAGCAGGAGTATAGAGCAGTTCTTC. It specifies CASRSIEQFF.

This clonotype has just a few counts. The V and J genes are TRBV18 and TRBJ2-3; 7 nucleotides line up with TRBD1. V lost 4 bases and J lost 0; bases outside the gene matches: 7. Germline V gene data show CDR1 as KGHSH and CDR2 as LQKENI. There are 16 residues in the CDR3. The chain's CDR3 is CASSLRGPTSTDTQYF. In nucleotides, the CDR3 is TGTGCCAGCTCACTAAGGGGGCCGACTAGCACAGATACGCAGTATTTT.

This chain joins TRBV29-1 and TRBJ2-2; 12 bases align to TRBD2. Trimming removed 5 bases from V and 3 bases from J; junction bases left unmatched: 7. Germline assignment: CDR1 SQVTM and CDR2 ANQGSEA. The CDR3 length is 16 residues. The CDR3 is CSVSSGGARDTGELFF. CDR3 sequence (DNA): TGCAGCGTTTCTAGCGGGGGGGCCAGGGACACCGGGGAGCTGTTTTTT.

The chain has TRBV7-9 and TRBJ2-7, with D maybe TRBD1 (5 bases). The V and J ends lost 7 bases and 2 bases respectively, with 18 bases between them. The CDR3 runs 15 residues. Germline loops: CDR1 SEHNR, CDR2 FQNEAQ (reference sequence). This CDR3 reads CASTYSGRATYEQYF. Here the CDR3 DNA reads TGTGCCAGCACCTACTCCGGCAGGGCTACCTACGAGCAGTACTTC.

J is TRBJ1-6 and V is TRBV7-9, with 7 positions matching TRBD1. Germline lookup yields CDR1 SEHNR and CDR2 FQNEAQ (reference sequence). The CDR3 is 14 residues long. V shed 5 bases, J shed 7 bases, and the junction held 5 bases outside the gene matches. CDR3 DNA: TGTGCCAGCAGCGTGGGACAGAAAAATTCACCCCTCCACTTT. The encoded protein is CASSVGQKNSPLHF.

The table lists this clonotype with a few counts. The chain joins TRBV7-3 to TRBJ1-6; weak D call: TRBD1 (5 bases). The V gene lost 2 bases and the J gene lost 10 bases, with 9 bases spanning the gap. This CDR3 comprises 13 residues. CDR1 and CDR2 from the germline V gene are SGHTA and FQGTGA. The CDR3 reads CASSLLRGSPLHF. DNA for the CDR3: TGTGCCAGCAGCTTACTTAGGGGCTCACCCCTCCACTTT. The full variable domain, completed using reference TRBV7-3 and TRBJ1-6, is GAGVSQTPSNKVTEKGKYVELRCDPISGHTALYWYRQSLGQGPEFLIYFQGTGAADDSGLPNDRFFAVRPEGSVSTLKIQRTERGDSAVYLCASSLLRGSPLHFGNGTRLTVT.

The CDR3 region is CASSQGLLGDTQYF. The CDR3 DNA is TGCGCCAGCAGCCAGGGTTTACTTGGAGATACGCAGTATTTT. V usage is TRBV4-1 and J usage is TRBJ2-3; D remains unclear. V was clipped by 3 bases and J by 5 bases, with 12 bases between them. Germline CDR1 reads MGHRA; CDR2 reads YSYEKL. The CDR3 length is 14 residues.